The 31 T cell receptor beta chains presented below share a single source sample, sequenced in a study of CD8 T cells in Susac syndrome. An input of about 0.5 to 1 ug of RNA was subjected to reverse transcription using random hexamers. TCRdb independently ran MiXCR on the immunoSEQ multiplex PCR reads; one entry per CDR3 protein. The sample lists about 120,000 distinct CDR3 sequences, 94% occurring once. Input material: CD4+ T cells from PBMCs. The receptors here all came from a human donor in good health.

The CDR3 nucleotides read TGTGCCACCAGCCTCGGACAGTTTGATCAGCCCCAGCATTTT. Its protein product is CATSLGQFDQPQHF. This chain links TRBV15 with TRBJ1-5, with D perhaps TRBD1 (6 bases). The germline CDR1 and CDR2 sequences are LNHNV and YYDKDF (reference sequence). Trimming took 5 bases from V and 5 from J, leaving 13 bases between them. This CDR3 has 14 amino acids.

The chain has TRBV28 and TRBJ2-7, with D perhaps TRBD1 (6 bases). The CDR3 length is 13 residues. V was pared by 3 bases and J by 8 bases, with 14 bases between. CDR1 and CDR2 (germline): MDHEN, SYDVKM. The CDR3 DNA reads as TGTGCCAGCAGTTTGGGCCAGGGACAAAAGCAGTACTTC. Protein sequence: CASSLGQGQKQYF.

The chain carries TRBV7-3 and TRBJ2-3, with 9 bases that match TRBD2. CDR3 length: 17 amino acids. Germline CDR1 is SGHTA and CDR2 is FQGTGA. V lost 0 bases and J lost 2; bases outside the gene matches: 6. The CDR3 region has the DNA TGTGCCAGCAGCTTAACTTCGCTAGCGGGATTCACAGATACGCAGTATTTT. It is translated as CASSLTSLAGFTDTQYF.

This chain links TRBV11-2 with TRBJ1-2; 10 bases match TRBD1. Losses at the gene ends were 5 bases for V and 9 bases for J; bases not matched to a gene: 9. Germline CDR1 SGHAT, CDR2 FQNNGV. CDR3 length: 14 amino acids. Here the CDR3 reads CASSPSDRGLSYTF. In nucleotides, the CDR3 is TGTGCCAGCAGCCCCTCTGACAGGGGGCTAAGCTACACCTTC.

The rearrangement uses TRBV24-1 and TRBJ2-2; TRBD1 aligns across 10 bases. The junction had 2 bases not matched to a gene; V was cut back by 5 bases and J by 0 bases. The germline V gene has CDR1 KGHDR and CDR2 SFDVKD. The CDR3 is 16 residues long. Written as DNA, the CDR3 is TGTGCCACCAGTGTCGGGACAGGGGCGAACACCGGGGAGCTGTTTTTT. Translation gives CATSVGTGANTGELFF.

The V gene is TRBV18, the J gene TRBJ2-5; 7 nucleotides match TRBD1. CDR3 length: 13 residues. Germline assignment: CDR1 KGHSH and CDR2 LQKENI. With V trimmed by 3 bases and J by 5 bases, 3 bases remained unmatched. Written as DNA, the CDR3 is TGTGCCAGCTCACCGACAGGGTTGGAGACCCAGTACTTC. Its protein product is CASSPTGLETQYF. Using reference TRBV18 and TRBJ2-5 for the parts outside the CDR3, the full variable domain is NAGVMQNPRHLVRRRGQEARLRCSPMKGHSHVYWYRQLPEEGLKFMVYLQKENIIDESGMPKERFSAEFPKEGPSILRIQQVVRGDSAAYFCASSPTGLETQYFGPGTRLLVL.

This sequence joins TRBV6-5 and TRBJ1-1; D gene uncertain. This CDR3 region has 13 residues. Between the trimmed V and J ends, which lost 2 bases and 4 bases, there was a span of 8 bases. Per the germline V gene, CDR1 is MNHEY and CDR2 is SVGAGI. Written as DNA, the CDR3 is TGTGCCAGCAGTTACGCACATCGCACTGAAGCTTTCTTT. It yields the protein CASSYAHRTEAFF.

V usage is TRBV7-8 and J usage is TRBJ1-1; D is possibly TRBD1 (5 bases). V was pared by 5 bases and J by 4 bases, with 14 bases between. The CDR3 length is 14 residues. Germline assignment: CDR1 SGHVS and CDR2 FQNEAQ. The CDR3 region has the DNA TGTGCCAGCAGCCGTAATAGGGGAGGCACTGAAGCTTTCTTT. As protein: CASSRNRGGTEAFF.

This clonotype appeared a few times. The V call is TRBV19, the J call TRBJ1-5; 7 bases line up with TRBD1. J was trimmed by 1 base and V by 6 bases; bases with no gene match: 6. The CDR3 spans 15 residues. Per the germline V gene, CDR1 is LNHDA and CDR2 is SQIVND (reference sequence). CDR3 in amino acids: CASSPGQASNQPQHF. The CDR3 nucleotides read TGTGCCAGTAGCCCTGGACAGGCCAGCAATCAGCCCCAGCATTTT.

DNA of the CDR3: TGTGCCAGCAGCTCCCATAGCGATACGAACACCGGGGAGCTGTTTTTT. This sequence encodes CASSSHSDTNTGELFF. The J gene is TRBJ2-2, the V gene TRBV21-1; the table's D call of TRBD2 was not tested on the DNA. TRBV21-1 is marked as a pseudogene. The CDR3 consists of 16 residues.

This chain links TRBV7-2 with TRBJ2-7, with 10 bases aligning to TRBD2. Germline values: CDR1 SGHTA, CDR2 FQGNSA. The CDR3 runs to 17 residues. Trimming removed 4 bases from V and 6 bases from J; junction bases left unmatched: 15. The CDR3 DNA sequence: TGTGCCAGCAGCTCCAGAACCGCGACTAGCGGGTCAGTCGAGCAGTACTTC. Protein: CASSSRTATSGSVEQYF.

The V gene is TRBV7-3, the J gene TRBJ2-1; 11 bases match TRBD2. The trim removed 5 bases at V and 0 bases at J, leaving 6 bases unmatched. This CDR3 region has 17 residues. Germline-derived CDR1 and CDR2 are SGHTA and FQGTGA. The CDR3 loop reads CASSAGLAGLSYNEQFF. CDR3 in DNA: TGTGCCAGCAGCGCTGGACTAGCGGGCCTCTCCTACAATGAGCAGTTCTTC. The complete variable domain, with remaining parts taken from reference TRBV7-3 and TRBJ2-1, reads GAGVSQTPSNKVTEKGKYVELRCDPISGHTALYWYRQSLGQGPEFLIYFQGTGAADDSGLPNDRFFAVRPEGSVSTLKIQRTERGDSAVYLCASSAGLAGLSYNEQFFGPGTRLTVL.

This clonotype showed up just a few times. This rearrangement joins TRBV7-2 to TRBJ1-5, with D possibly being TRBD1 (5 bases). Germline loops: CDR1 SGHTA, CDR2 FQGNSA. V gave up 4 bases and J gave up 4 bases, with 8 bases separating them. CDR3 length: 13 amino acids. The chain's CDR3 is CASSWDGNQPQHF. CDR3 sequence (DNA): TGTGCCAGCAGCTGGGACGGGAATCAGCCCCAGCATTTT.

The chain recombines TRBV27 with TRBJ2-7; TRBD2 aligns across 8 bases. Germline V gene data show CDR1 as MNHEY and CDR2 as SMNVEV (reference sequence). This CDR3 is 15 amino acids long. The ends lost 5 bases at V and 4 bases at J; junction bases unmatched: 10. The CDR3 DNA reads TGTGCCAGCAGTACCAGCGGGAGCTTGGGTTACGAGCAGTACTTC. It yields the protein CASSTSGSLGYEQYF.

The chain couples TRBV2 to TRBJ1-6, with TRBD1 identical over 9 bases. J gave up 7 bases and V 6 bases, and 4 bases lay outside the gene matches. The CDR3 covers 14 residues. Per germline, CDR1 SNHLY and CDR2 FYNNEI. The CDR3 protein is CASSFGQGNSPLHF. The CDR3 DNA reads TGTGCCAGCAGCTTTGGACAGGGGAATTCACCCCTCCACTTT.

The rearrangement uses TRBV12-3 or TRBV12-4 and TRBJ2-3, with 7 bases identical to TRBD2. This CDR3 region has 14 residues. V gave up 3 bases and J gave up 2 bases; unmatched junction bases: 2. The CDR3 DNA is TGTGCCAGCAGTTTCAGCGGGACCACAGATACGCAGTATTTT. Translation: CASSFSGTTDTQYF.

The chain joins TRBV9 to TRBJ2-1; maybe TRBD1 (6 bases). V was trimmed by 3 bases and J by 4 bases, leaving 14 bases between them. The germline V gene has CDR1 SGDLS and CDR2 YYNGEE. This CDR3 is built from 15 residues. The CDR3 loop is CASSGHRDIYNEQFF. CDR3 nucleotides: TGTGCCAGCAGCGGACACCGGGACATATACAATGAGCAGTTCTTC.

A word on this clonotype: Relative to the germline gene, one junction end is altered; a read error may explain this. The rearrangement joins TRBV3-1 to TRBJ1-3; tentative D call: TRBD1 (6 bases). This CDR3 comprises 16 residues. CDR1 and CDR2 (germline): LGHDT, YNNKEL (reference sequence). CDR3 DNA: TGTGCCAGCACCCAAGCTTGGAACAGGGTCGAAAACACCATATATTTT. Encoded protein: CASTQAWNRVENTIYF.

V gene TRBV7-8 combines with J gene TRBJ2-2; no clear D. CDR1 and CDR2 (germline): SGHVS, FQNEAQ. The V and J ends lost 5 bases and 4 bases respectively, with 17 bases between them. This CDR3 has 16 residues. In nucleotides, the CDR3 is TGTGCCAGCAGCAATCTCCCCTTCACTACCACCGGGGAGCTGTTTTTT. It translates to CASSNLPFTTTGELFF.

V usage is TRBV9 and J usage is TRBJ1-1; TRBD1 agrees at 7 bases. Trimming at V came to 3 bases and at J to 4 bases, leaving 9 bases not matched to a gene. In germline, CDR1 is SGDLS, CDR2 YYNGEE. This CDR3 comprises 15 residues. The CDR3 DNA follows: TGTGCCAGCAGCGGTCTCCAGGGGGGGCTCACTGAAGCTTTCTTT. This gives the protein CASSGLQGGLTEAFF.

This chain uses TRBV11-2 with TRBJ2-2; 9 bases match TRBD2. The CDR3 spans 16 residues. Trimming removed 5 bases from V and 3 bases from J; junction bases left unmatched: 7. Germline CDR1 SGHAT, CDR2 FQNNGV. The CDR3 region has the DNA TGTGCCAGCAGCCCACGGCGGGAGGGGGACACCGGGGAGCTGTTTTTT. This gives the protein CASSPRREGDTGELFF.

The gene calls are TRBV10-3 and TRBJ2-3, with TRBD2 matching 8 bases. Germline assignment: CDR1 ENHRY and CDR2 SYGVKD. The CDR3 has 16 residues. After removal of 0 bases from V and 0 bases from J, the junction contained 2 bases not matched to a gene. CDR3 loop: CAISESASGSTDTQYF. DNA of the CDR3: TGTGCCATCAGTGAGTCGGCTAGCGGGAGCACAGATACGCAGTATTTT.

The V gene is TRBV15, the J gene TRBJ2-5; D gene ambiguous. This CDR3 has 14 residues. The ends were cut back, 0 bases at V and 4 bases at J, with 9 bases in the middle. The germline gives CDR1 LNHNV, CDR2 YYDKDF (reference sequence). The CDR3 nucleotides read TGTGCCACCAGCAGAGATTCAGCGTCAGAGACCCAGTACTTC. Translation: CATSRDSASETQYF.

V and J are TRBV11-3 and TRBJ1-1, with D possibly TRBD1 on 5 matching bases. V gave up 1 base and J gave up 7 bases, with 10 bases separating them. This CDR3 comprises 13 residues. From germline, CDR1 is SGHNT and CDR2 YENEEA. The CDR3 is CASSLGGSDEAFF. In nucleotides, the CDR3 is TGTGCCAGCAGCTTAGGGGGGAGCGATGAAGCTTTCTTT. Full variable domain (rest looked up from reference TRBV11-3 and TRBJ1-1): EAGVVQSPRYKIIEKKQPVAFWCNPISGHNTLYWYLQNLGQGPELLIRYENEEAVDDSQLPKDRFSAERLKGVDSTLKIQPAELGDSAVYLCASSLGGSDEAFFGQGTRLTVV.

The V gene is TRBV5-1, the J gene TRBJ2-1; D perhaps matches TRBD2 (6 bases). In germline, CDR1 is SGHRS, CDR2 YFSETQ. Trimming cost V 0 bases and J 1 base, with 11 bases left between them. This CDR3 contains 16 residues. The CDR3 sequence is CASSLGGRESYNEQFF. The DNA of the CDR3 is TGCGCCAGCAGCTTGGGTGGGCGGGAATCCTACAATGAGCAGTTCTTC.

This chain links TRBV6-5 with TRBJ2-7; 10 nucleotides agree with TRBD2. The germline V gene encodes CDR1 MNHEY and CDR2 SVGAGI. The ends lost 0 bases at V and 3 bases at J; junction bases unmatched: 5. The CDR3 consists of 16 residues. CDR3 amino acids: CASSYSNLAGVYEQYF. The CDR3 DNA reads TGTGCCAGCAGTTACTCGAACCTAGCGGGAGTCTACGAGCAGTACTTC.

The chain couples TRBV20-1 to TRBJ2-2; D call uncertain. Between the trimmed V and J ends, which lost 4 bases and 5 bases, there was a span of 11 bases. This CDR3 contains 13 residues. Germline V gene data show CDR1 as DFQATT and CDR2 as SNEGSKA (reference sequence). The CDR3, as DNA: TGCAGTGCTATCTTATCCAAGACCGGGGAGCTGTTTTTT. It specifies CSAILSKTGELFF.

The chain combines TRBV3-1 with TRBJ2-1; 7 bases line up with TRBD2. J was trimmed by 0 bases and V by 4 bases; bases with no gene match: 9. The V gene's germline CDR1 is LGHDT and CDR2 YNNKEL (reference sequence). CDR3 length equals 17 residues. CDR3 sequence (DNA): TGTGCCAGCAGCCCCCAAAGCGGGACGTTCTCCTACAATGAGCAGTTCTTC. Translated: CASSPQSGTFSYNEQFF.

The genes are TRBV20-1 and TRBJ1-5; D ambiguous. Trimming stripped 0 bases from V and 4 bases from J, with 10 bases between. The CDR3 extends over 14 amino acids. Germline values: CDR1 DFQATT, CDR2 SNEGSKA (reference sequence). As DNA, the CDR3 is TGCAGTGCTAGAGAGGGCTCCACTAATCAGCCCCAGCATTTT. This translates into CSAREGSTNQPQHF.

The CDR3 loop is CASSRGRDGYTF. CDR3 nucleotide sequence: TGTGCCAGCAGCAGGGGTAGAGATGGCTACACCTTC. This chain connects TRBV12-3 or TRBV12-4 to TRBJ1-2; a weak D match, TRBD1 (6 bases). The CDR3 sequence is 12 residues long. Deletions cut 6 bases from V and 6 bases from J, with 11 bases between.

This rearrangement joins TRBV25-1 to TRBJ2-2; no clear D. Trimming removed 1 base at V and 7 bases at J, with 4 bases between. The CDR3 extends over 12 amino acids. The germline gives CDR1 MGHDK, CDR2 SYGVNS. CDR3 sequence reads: CASSELFGELFF. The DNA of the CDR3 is TGTGCCAGCAGTGAATTGTTCGGGGAGCTGTTTTTT.